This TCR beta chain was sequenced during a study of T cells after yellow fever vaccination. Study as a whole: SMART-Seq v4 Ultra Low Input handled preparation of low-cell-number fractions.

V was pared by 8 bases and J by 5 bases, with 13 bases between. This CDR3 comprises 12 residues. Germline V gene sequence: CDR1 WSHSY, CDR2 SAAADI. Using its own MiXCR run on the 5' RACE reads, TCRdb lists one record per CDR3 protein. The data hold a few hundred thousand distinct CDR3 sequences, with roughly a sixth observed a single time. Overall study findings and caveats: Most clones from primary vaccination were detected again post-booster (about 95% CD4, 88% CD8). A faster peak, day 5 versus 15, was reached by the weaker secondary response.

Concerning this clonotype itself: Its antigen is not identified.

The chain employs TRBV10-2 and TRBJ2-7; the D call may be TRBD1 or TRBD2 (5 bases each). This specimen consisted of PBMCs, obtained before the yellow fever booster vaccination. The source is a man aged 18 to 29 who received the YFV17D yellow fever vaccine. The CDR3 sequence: CASGVGDHEQYV. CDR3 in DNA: TGCGCCAGCGGGGTTGGGGACCACGAGCAGTACGTC.